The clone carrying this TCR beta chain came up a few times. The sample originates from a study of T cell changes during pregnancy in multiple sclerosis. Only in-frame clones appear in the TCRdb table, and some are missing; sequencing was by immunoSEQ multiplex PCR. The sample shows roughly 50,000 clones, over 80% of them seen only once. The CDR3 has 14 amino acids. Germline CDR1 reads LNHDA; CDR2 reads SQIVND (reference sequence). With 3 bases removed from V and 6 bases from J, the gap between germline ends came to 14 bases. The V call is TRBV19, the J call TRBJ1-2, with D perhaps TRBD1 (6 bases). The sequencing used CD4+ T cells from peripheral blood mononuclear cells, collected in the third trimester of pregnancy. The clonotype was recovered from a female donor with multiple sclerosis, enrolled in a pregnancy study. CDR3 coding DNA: TGTGCCAGTAGTATGGCCACACAGGGTCATGGCTACACCTTC. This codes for CASSMATQGHGYTF.